This entry concerns a single TCR beta chain. Its antigen remains unidentified. Per-base qualities were not stored, and no clone one base away is much larger. These data come from a study of T cell responses to AZD1222 COVID-19 vaccine (dated by TCRdb to about 2021). Notes on the research overall: AZD1222 recipients given second doses at about 4 weeks or at about 12 weeks were pooled, since spike-specific TCR depth and breadth were not found to differ between the two schedules. TCR sequencing was performed for fewer than 250 trial participants, of whom about 200 were given two doses of AZD1222 and around 25 were given two doses of MenACWY control vaccine. Trial participants were enrolled into age subgroups of 18-55, 56-69 and 70-plus years, which contained roughly 140, 27 and 60 TCR-sequenced participants, respectively. Here is what the overall study found, with its caveats: Participants were mostly white British, with more females than males. The authors suggested clonal diversity may have been underestimated. Reportedly, almost half of the unique spike-specific TCRs recognized epitopes lying outside the regions that are mutated in the B.1.351 and B.1.1.7 variants. Conclusions about previously exposed vaccinees were limited because only six AZD1222 recipients were SARS-CoV-2 seropositive at baseline. In the small 56-69-year group, the increase in depth fell short of significance, most likely because of low power. The vaccine-associated CD4 TCRs covered the entire spike protein, and the dominant responses fell in regions 160-218 and 743-854. Spike-specific TCR breadth and depth rose significantly after two AZD1222 doses compared with day 0 and with MenACWY recipients. Because no day 14 peak-response samples were available, repertoires were characterized only after the peak T cell response.

As encoded in the germline V gene, CDR1 is SGDLS while CDR2 is YYNGEE. The germline V end is reduced by 1 base and the J end by 2 bases; junction bases left unmatched: 5. Measured from the cysteine to the phenylalanine, the CDR3 is 15 residues long. Just CDR3 DNA is preserved here, 45 bases in frame from base 1. The CDR3 regions of human TCRbeta chains were analyzed by immunosequencing. Per the authors' processing: TCRs in the repertoires were matched against a reference library of SARS-CoV-2-specific TCRs that had been generated with the MIRA antigen-specificity platform. Breadth meant the fraction of unique TCRs that were SARS-CoV-2-associated, whereas depth meant the fraction of total T cells that were SARS-CoV-2-associated. Using the MIRA data, each spike-specific TCR was assigned both to the spike region to which the TCR was reactive and to a CD4 or CD8 class. Log10-transformed breadth and depth values were compared by one-way ANOVA with Sidak's multiple comparisons tests. Drawn from immuneACCESS, this table holds only the in-frame rearrangements with V and J called that TCRdb kept. Clones are partly lost; checked studies trace under half to an unresolved V gene and leave the rest unexplained. The V and J calls and the clone size are those of that table, but D and trimming were determined from the DNA. This sample comprises around 94,000 clones, around 87% of them detected only once. The ten largest clones take up around 5% of the sample.

Sample time point, as interpreted from the label and publication: baseline before first vaccination. Vaccinee samples were obtained from the UK trials COV001 and COV002, which included a single-blind randomized controlled phase 2/3 trial of AZD1222 (ChAdOx1 nCoV-19) in healthy adults. For TCRbeta chain sequencing, PBMC samples were collected from trial participants at day 0 and at day 28 after the second dose. The clonotype originates from an adult in good health. The material sequenced was peripheral blood, taken on day 0 of AZD1222 vaccination. This chain is built from TRBV9 and TRBJ1-2, and TRBD1 matches 7 of the central bases. The DNA sequence is TGTGCCAGCAGCGTATTTTCGACAGGGAACTATGGCTACACCTTC. This yields the protein CASSVFSTGNYGYTF.